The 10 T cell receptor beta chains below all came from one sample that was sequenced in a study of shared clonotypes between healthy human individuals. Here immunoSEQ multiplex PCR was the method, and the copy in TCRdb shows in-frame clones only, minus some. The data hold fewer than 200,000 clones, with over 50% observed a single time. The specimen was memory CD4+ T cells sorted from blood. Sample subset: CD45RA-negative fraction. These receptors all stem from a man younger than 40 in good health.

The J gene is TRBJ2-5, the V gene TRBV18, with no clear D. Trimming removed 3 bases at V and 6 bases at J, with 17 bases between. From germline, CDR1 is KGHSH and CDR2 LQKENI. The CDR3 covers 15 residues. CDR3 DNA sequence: TGTGCCAGCTCACCGTCGGATGGACCCCATAAGACCCAGTACTTC. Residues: CASSPSDGPHKTQYF.

The CDR3 reads CASSITVEEPQHF. For the CDR3, the DNA is TGTGCCAGTAGTATTACTGTTGAGGAGCCCCAGCATTTT. The chain employs TRBV19 and TRBJ1-5; D ambiguous. The CDR3 contains 13 residues. V lost 3 bases and J 8 bases, leaving 11 bases between the germline ends. Germline CDR1 reads LNHDA; CDR2 reads SQIVND (reference sequence).

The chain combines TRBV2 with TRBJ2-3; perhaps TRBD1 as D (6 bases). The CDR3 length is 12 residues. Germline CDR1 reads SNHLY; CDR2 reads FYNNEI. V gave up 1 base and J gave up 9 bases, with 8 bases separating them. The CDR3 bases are TGTGCCAGCAGTGAAGACAGGGTCACGCAGTATTTT. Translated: CASSEDRVTQYF.

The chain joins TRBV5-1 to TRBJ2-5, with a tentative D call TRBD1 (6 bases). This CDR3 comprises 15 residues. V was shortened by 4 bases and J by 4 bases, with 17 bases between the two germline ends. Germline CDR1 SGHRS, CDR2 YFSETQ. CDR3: CASSPTGQFGETQYF. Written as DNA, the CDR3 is TGCGCCAGCAGCCCCACGGGACAATTCGGAGAGACCCAGTACTTC. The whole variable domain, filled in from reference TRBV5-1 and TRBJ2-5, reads KAGVTQTPRYLIKTRGQQVTLSCSPISGHRSVSWYQQTPGQGLQFLFEYFSETQRNKGNFPGRFSGRQFSNSRSEMNVSTLELGDSALYLCASSPTGQFGETQYFGPGTRLLVL.

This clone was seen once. The CDR3 reads CASSLEGDYGYTF. The CDR3 nucleotides are TGTGCCAGCAGCTTGGAGGGGGACTATGGCTACACCTTC. The chain links TRBV5-6 to TRBJ1-2; perhaps TRBD1 as D (6 bases). With 0 bases removed from V and 3 bases from J, the gap between germline ends came to 6 bases. Germline loops: CDR1 SGHDT, CDR2 YYEEEE. The CDR3 runs to 13 residues.

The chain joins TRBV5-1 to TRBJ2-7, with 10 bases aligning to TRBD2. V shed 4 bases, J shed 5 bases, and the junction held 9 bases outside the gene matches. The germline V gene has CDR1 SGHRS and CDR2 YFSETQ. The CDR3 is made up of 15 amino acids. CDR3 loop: CASSPSSGSGNEQYF. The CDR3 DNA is TGCGCCAGCAGCCCATCTAGCGGGAGCGGGAACGAGCAGTACTTC.

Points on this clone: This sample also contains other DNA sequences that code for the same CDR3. CDR3 in amino acids: CASSLRGASSGNTIYF. The CDR3 DNA follows: TGTGCCAGCAGCTTAAGGGGCGCTTCCTCTGGAAACACCATATATTTT. The rearrangement joins TRBV7-2 to TRBJ1-3, with a weak D call TRBD1 (5 bases). Trimming removed 2 bases at V and 0 bases at J, with 11 bases between. The germline gives CDR1 SGHTA, CDR2 FQGNSA. The CDR3 totals 16 residues.

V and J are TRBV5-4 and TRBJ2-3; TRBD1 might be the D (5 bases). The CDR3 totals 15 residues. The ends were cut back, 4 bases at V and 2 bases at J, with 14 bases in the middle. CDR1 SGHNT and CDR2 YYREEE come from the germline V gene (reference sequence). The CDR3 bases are TGTGCCAGCAGCGGGGCAGGCCGTAACACAGATACGCAGTATTTT. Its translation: CASSGAGRNTDTQYF.

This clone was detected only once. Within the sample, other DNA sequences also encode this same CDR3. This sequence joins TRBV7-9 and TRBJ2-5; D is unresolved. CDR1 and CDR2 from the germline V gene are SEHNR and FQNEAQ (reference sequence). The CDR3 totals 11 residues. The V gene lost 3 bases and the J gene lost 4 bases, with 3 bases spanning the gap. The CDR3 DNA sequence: TGTGCCAGCAGCTTTTCAGAGACCCAGTACTTC. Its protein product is CASSFSETQYF.

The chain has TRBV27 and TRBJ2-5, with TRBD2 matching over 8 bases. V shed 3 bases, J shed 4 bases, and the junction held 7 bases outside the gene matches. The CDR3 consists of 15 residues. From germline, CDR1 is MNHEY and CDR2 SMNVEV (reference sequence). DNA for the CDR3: TGTGCCAGCAGTTTCGAGGGGACTAGACGAGAGACCCAGTACTTC. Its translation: CASSFEGTRRETQYF.